This T cell receptor (beta chain) was retrieved from a study of T cells in Graves' hyperthyroidism and ophthalmopathy. Researchers took RNA transcripts and amplified the TCR beta CDR3 regions from them. HTBI primers were employed in a first-round RT-PCR of the TCR CDR3. TCRdb called the multiplex PCR reads again in MiXCR, with one record for every CDR3 protein. There are some 340,000 distinct CDR3 sequences in the sample; roughly 13% occur only once, and around 32% lies in the top ten. Germline V gene data show CDR1 as LNHDA and CDR2 as SQIVND (reference sequence). J gave up 0 bases and V 6 bases, and 10 bases lay outside the gene matches. CDR3 size: 18 residues.

The chain links TRBV19 to TRBJ2-2, with 10 bases identical to TRBD2. The clonotype was recovered from a woman aged 40 to 50 with Graves' ophthalmopathy. Input material: blood. In DNA, the CDR3 is TGTGCCAGTAGACGACCAGCGGGAGGGGACGCGAACACCGGGGAGCTGTTTTTT. It specifies CASRRPAGGDANTGELFF.